Sequencing of this T cell receptor (beta chain) was carried out in a study of beta chain features in type 1 diabetes. Study-level results: For patients and controls alike, PCR might favor shorter templates to the same degree. Moderately but significantly shorter TCRB CDR3s were found in Type 1 diabetes patients in all four CD4+ subsets.

This CDR3 is built from 14 residues. Deletions cut 4 bases from V and 1 base from J, with 6 bases between. Germline V CDR1 and CDR2: SGHDT, YYEEEE. The study reverse transcribed the entire isolated RNA, so it sequenced expressed TCRB transcripts. Some 3.6 million reads per sample were averaged for naive, central memory and regulatory samples. Here immunoSEQ multiplex PCR was the method, and the copy in TCRdb shows in-frame clones only, minus some. This table has 640,000 or so clones, roughly 13% appearing once. Points on this clone: Its antigen is unidentified.

The J gene is TRBJ2-6, the V gene TRBV5-6; D call uncertain. This receptor was identified in a man aged 18 to 29 with type 1 diabetes. Specimen: naive CD4+ T cells from blood. The CDR3 nucleotides are TGTGCCAGCAGCACCCGGTCTGGGGCCAACGTCCTGACTTTC. Translating gives CASSTRSGANVLTF.